What follows is one T cell receptor beta chain and its context. The antigen remains undetermined. It may be a read error: a sequence one base away is much more abundant. TCRdb re-analysed the multiplex PCR reads in MiXCR, keeping a single row per CDR3 protein. The sample includes around 50,000 distinct CDR3 sequences, 23% of them seen just once. This sample was included in a study of breast tumors, draining lymph nodes, adjacent tissues. Study results and limitations: Tumor T cell lymph node origin was a supported hypothesis, not proven. The data were judged consistent with most tumor T cells coming from lymph node and expanding in tumor. Compared with basal-like, luminal-like tumors shared significantly more repertoire with nontumor tissue. Compared with lymph nodes, tumors were less diverse; compared with nontumor tissue, more.

In germline, CDR1 is SGHAT, CDR2 FQNNGV. The CDR3 is 11 amino acids. This chain links TRBV11-2 with TRBJ2-1; unclear D gene. Material for sequencing was breast tumor tissue. This TCR derives from a female donor with breast cancer. Some clones in this sample may be carry-over from other donors' samples. The CDR3, as DNA: TGTGCCAGCAGACAAGTGGTTGAGAAGTTCTTC. This codes for CASRQVVEKFF. Filled out from reference TRBV11-2 and TRBJ2-1, the complete variable domain reads EAGVAQSPRYKIIEKRQSVAFWCNPISGHATLYWYQQILGQGPKLLIQFQNNGVVDDSQLPKDRFSAERLKGVDSTLKIQPAKLEDSAVYLCASRQVVEKFFGPGTRLTVL.